This is a list of T cell receptor beta chains from one sample in a study of response to subunit inactivated influenza vaccine. TCRdb analysed the RT-PCR reads with MiXCR anew, one entry per CDR3 protein. The top ten hold approximately 3% of the sample, which has about 540,000 distinct CDR3 sequences, around 21% seen once. The same sample was also used in a study of T cells expressing NK-cell markers.

The sequences come from CD4+ T cells sorted from PBMCs, collected 11 to 12 days after vaccination. The receptors were gathered from a middle-aged man who received an inactivated influenza vaccine. The CDR3 runs from the conserved cysteine through the conserved F or W. A D gene is named only where the DNA matches it firmly. Part of the rows lack a size; the others show once, few, many or a class for expanded clones.

TRBV6-1	-	-	TRBJ2-7	TGTGCCAGCAGTGAAGAGGGGACAAGATACTTC	CASSEEGTRYF
TRBV7-9	-	few	TRBJ2-2	TGTGCCAGCAGCACGATCGGGGACACCGGGGAGCTGTTTTTT	CASSTIGDTGELFF
TRBV3-1	TRBD2	-	TRBJ2-1	TGTGCCAGCAGCCGCGGAGGGAGCGGGGGCCACGAGCAGTTCTTC	CASSRGGSGGHEQFF
TRBV5-4	-	-	TRBJ2-5	TGTGCCAGCAGCGAGGGGCAAGAGACCCAGTACTTC	CASSEGQETQYF
TRBV10-3	-	-	TRBJ2-5	TGTGCCATCAGTGAGGGGGACACCAATAGGGAGACCCAGTACTTC	CAISEGDTNRETQYF
TRBV7-2	-	once	TRBJ1-5	TGTGCCAGCAGCAACACAGATACGCAGCATTTT	CASSNTDTQHF
TRBV5-1	TRBD2	many	TRBJ2-7	TGCGCCAGCAGCTCTAATAGCGGGAGATACGCCGAGCAGTACTTC	CASSSNSGRYAEQYF
TRBV9	TRBD2	few	TRBJ2-1	TGTGCCAGCAGCGTAGGGGGGGTAGCGGGTAACAATGAGCAGTTCTTC	CASSVGGVAGNNEQFF
TRBV12-3/TRBV12-4	TRBD2	few	TRBJ2-5	TGTGCCAGCAGTTTAGGCGGGGGGGTGTGGGAGACCCAGTACTTC	CASSLGGGVWETQYF
TRBV12-3/TRBV12-4	-	few	TRBJ1-1	TGTGCCAGCAGTGACAGTTTTAGGGGGACTGAAGCTTTCTTT	CASSDSFRGTEAFF
TRBV4-2	TRBD1	-	TRBJ1-2	TGTGCCAGCAGCCAAAGGGGGCCAGATAACTATGGCTACACCTTC	CASSQRGPDNYGYTF
TRBV7-2	-	few	TRBJ1-6	TGTGCCAGCAGCTTCCAGGGGAATTCACCCCTCCACTTT	CASSFQGNSPLHF
TRBV20-1	TRBD2	few	TRBJ2-5	TGCAGTGCTATCCCCCTAGCGGGAGGGGCGTACCAAGAGACCCAGTACTTC	CSAIPLAGGAYQETQYF
TRBV12-3/TRBV12-4	-	-	TRBJ2-2	TGTGCCAGCAGAGAACAAGGGCGTGGGGAGCTGTTTTTT	CASREQGRGELFF
TRBV27	TRBD1	few	TRBJ1-3	TGTGCCAGCAGGAAGACAGGGCGACCTGGAAACACCATATATTTT	CASRKTGRPGNTIYF
TRBV5-1	TRBD2	few	TRBJ2-3	TGCGCCAGCGCAAGGGCGGGAGTCAGTACAGATACGCAGTATTTT	CASARAGVSTDTQYF
TRBV24-1	TRBD2	-	TRBJ2-3	TGTGCCACCAGTGTTAGCGGGAGTGGTTCAGATACGCAGTATTTT	CATSVSGSGSDTQYF
TRBV7-2	TRBD1	few	TRBJ2-5	TGTGCCAGCAGCTCCCAACTGACAGGGTGGGGGACCCAGTACTTC	CASSSQLTGWGTQYF
TRBV10-3	-	few	TRBJ2-1	TGTGCCATCAGTGAGTCTAAGTTCTCCTACAATGAGCAGTTCTTC	CAISESKFSYNEQFF
TRBV7-2	TRBD2	few	TRBJ2-5	TGTGCCAGCAGCCTACGGACTAGCGGTCCCCTCGGGGAGACCCAGTACTTC	CASSLRTSGPLGETQYF
TRBV5-1	TRBD2	many	TRBJ2-5	TGCGCCAGCAGACTTAGCGGGGACCTAAGTGAGACCCAGTACTTC	CASRLSGDLSETQYF
TRBV10-3	TRBD1	few	TRBJ1-1	TGTGCCATCAGACCGGGACTCGCTACAGGGGGGATATACACTGAAGCTTTCTTT	CAIRPGLATGGIYTEAFF
TRBV7-8	-	-	TRBJ2-1	TGTGCCAGCAGCCAGTCAGGGGATCGCTATAATGAGCAGTTCTTC	CASSQSGDRYNEQFF
TRBV28	-	many	TRBJ2-2	TGTGCCAGCAGTTGGTCTAGGAACACCGGGGAGCTGTTTTTT	CASSWSRNTGELFF
TRBV20-1	-	-	TRBJ1-2	TGCAGTGCTATCCTAGCTAACTATGGCTACACCTTC	CSAILANYGYTF
TRBV29-1	TRBD1	-	TRBJ2-1	TGCAGCGCCATGGACAGGGGGAGCAATGAGCAGTTCTTC	CSAMDRGSNEQFF
TRBV20-1	-	-	TRBJ2-2	TGCAGTGCTAGAGAACAGGGTTCCAGGGAGCTGTTTTTT	CSAREQGSRELFF
TRBV10-3	-	-	TRBJ2-6	TGTGCCATCACAGAAGACAGTTTCGGCGTCCTGACTTTC	CAITEDSFGVLTF
TRBV7-9	TRBD2	few	TRBJ2-1	TGTGCCAGCAGACAGGGACTAGCGGGGCGAAATGAGCAGTTCTTC	CASRQGLAGRNEQFF
TRBV5-1	-	-	TRBJ2-1	TGCGCCAGCAGCTTGGTCAGGGGAAGCTCCTACAATGAGCAGTTCTTC	CASSLVRGSSYNEQFF
TRBV2	-	few	TRBJ2-3	TGTGCCAGCAGTCGAGGATCTTCGGCAGATACGCAGTATTTT	CASSRGSSADTQYF
TRBV20-1	TRBD2	few	TRBJ2-5	TGCAGTGCTAGGGTTAGCGGGAGGACCCAGTACTTC	CSARVSGRTQYF
TRBV4-1	TRBD1	few	TRBJ1-2	TGCGCCAGCAGCCAAGACAGGGGGACCTATGGCTACACCTTC	CASSQDRGTYGYTF
TRBV27	-	few	TRBJ1-1	TGTGCCAGCAGTTCCGGGGGATACGCTTTCTTT	CASSSGGYAFF
TRBV3-1	TRBD2	-	TRBJ2-7	TGTGCCAGCAGCCCCACAGGGGTTAGCGGGGGTGCCTACGAGCAGTACTTC	CASSPTGVSGGAYEQYF
TRBV6-1	TRBD2	-	TRBJ2-7	TGTGCCAGCAGTGAACGAACGGGGGGAGACGAGCAGTACTTC	CASSERTGGDEQYF
TRBV7-9	-	-	TRBJ2-3	TGTGCCAGCAGCTTAGTAGGGTCCAACACAGATACGCAGTATTTT	CASSLVGSNTDTQYF
TRBV18	TRBD2	many	TRBJ2-3	TGTGCCAGCAGCCCTGGGACTAGCGGCACAGATACGCAGTATTTT	CASSPGTSGTDTQYF
TRBV2	TRBD1	-	TRBJ1-6	TGTGCCAGTGGGCAGGGACAGAATTCACCCCTCCACTTT	CASGQGQNSPLHF
TRBV9	-	-	TRBJ2-5	TGTGCCAGCAGCGTAGTGGGGCAAGAGACCCAGTACTTC	CASSVVGQETQYF
TRBV7-3	TRBD2	-	TRBJ2-1	TGTGCCAGCAGGACTAGCGGGAGATCGGGCTATGAGCAGTTCTTC	CASRTSGRSGYEQFF
TRBV7-9	-	few	TRBJ2-5	TGTGCCAGCAGCTTAGGTTCGACGGGAATTTCGGAGACCCAGTACTTC	CASSLGSTGISETQYF
TRBV5-5	-	-	TRBJ2-1	TGTGCCAGCAGCTTTCCGGGGGGCGATGAGCAGTTCTTC	CASSFPGGDEQFF
TRBV3-1	-	-	TRBJ2-7	TGTGCCAGCAGCCACAGGGGAGGATCGGAAGAGCAGTACTTC	CASSHRGGSEEQYF
TRBV13	-	many	TRBJ2-7	TGTGCCAGCAGCTTAGGCCTGTCCGTCCGGAGCTCCTACGAGCAGTACTTC	CASSLGLSVRSSYEQYF
TRBV7-2	-	many	TRBJ2-3	TGTGCCAGCAGCTCCACAGATACGCAGTATTTT	CASSSTDTQYF
TRBV15	TRBD2	-	TRBJ2-5	TGTGCCACCAGCAGGGAGGACGGGAGGGCCCAGTACTTC	CATSREDGRAQYF
TRBV24-1	-	-	TRBJ2-1	TGTGCCACCAGTGACCCTGGGAACTTAGACAATGAGCAGTTCTTC	CATSDPGNLDNEQFF
TRBV5-5	TRBD1	many	TRBJ2-5	TGTGCCAGCAGCCCCAGGACAGGGGCACAAGAGACCCAGTACTTC	CASSPRTGAQETQYF
TRBV12-3/TRBV12-4	-	-	TRBJ2-3	TGTGCCAGCAGCCCGAAGGGTGGGACTAGCACAGATACGCAGTATTTT	CASSPKGGTSTDTQYF